The present entry profiles one T cell receptor beta chain with its context. The antigen is unknown. Here immunoSEQ multiplex PCR was the method, and the copy in TCRdb shows in-frame clones only, minus some. The repertoire consists of approximately 150,000 clones, with about 90% occurring once and the leading ten covering around 6.3%. This sample is drawn from a study of T cell responses to AZD1222 COVID-19 vaccine. Regarding the study as a whole: Females outnumbered males among donors, who were mostly white British; clonal diversity was possibly underestimated. Only a handful of AZD1222 recipients were seropositive at baseline. The reported proportion of spike-specific TCRs targeting unmutated variant regions was nearly half. Once two AZD1222 doses were given, Spike-specific TCR breadth and depth went up.

The germline CDR1 and CDR2 sequences are SGDLS and YYNGEE. The CDR3 loop spans 16 amino acids. V shed 0 bases and J shed 3 bases, with 14 bases lying between them. The sequenced sample was peripheral blood, obtained 28 days after the second AZD1222 dose. This TCR was recovered from an adult who received the AZD1222 COVID-19 vaccine. V usage is TRBV9 and J usage is TRBJ2-3, with TRBD2 as a possible D gene (5 bases). The CDR3 DNA sequence: TGTGCCAGCAGCGTAGGGCGGACCCGCGGGACAGATACGCAGTATTTT. Its translation: CASSVGRTRGTDTQYF. Full variable domain (outside the CDR3, taken from reference TRBV9 and TRBJ2-3): DSGVTQTPKHLITATGQRVTLRCSPRSGDLSVYWYQQSLDQGLQFLIQYYNGEERAKGNILERFSAQQFPDLHSELNLSSLELGDSALYFCASSVGRTRGTDTQYFGPGTRLTVL.